The 12 T cell receptor beta chains reported below all come from one sample, sequenced in a study of blood T cell repertoires in COVID-19. Measured with immunoSEQ multiplex PCR; TCRdb has only the in-frame clones, and not every one. The sample consists of 25,000 to 30,000 clones, around 82% of them appearing once. Sequenced: peripheral blood. These receptors were taken from an elderly man with active or convalescent COVID-19.

The V call is TRBV5-1, the J call TRBJ2-5; 8 bases line up with TRBD1. The trim removed 2 bases at V and 4 bases at J, leaving 4 bases unmatched. Germline V gives CDR1 SGHRS, CDR2 YFSETQ. CDR3 length: 14 residues. The CDR3 is CASSFWQGAETQYF. The CDR3 DNA reads TGCGCCAGCAGCTTTTGGCAGGGGGCAGAGACCCAGTACTTC.

This clone turned up a few times. V and J are TRBV4-2 and TRBJ2-3; 8 bases match TRBD2. With V trimmed by 2 bases and J by 0 bases, 4 bases remained unmatched. The germline V gene encodes CDR1 LGHNA and CDR2 YNFKEQ. The CDR3 consists of 16 residues. The CDR3 nucleotides are TGTGCCAGCAGCCAAACTAGCGGCGCCAGCACAGATACGCAGTATTTT. Translating gives CASSQTSGASTDTQYF.

This clone has just a few counts. The chain combines TRBV6-5 with TRBJ2-2; D not resolved. In germline, CDR1 is MNHEY, CDR2 SVGAGI. With 3 bases removed from V and 3 bases from J, the gap between germline ends came to 5 bases. The CDR3 consists of 13 residues. CDR3: CASSYPYTGELFF. The DNA for the CDR3 is TGTGCCAGCAGTTATCCCTACACCGGGGAGCTGTTTTTT.

This clone came up once. The V and J genes are TRBV5-1 and TRBJ2-3; no reliable D call. Trimming cost V 0 bases and J 2 bases, with 7 bases left between them. This CDR3 is built from 14 residues. Germline lookup yields CDR1 SGHRS and CDR2 YFSETQ. The CDR3 sequence: CASSLAQITDTQYF. In DNA, the CDR3 is TGCGCCAGCAGCTTGGCCCAGATCACAGATACGCAGTATTTT. The entire variable domain, with the rest obtained from reference TRBV5-1 and TRBJ2-3, is as follows: KAGVTQTPRYLIKTRGQQVTLSCSPISGHRSVSWYQQTPGQGLQFLFEYFSETQRNKGNFPGRFSGRQFSNSRSEMNVSTLELGDSALYLCASSLAQITDTQYFGPGTRLTVL.

The V call is TRBV7-2, the J call TRBJ2-7; 8 bases line up with TRBD2. Losses at the gene ends were 3 bases for V and 6 bases for J; bases not matched to a gene: 4. The germline V gene encodes CDR1 SGHTA and CDR2 FQGNSA. This CDR3 contains 13 residues. The CDR3: CASSFGGGGEQYF. DNA of the CDR3: TGTGCCAGCAGCTTCGGGGGGGGCGGCGAGCAGTACTTC.

V is TRBV5-6 and J is TRBJ2-3; TRBD2 is a possible D gene (5 bases). This CDR3 spans 15 amino acids. Between the trimmed V and J ends, which lost 1 base and 1 base, there was a span of 10 bases. Germline CDR1 reads SGHDT; CDR2 reads YYEEEE. CDR3 amino acids: CASSLPEGGTDTQYF. The CDR3 DNA is TGTGCCAGCAGCTTGCCCGAGGGCGGCACAGATACGCAGTATTTT.

This clone has a handful of counts. The CDR3 sequence is CASSSDSTYEQYF. CDR3 nucleotide sequence: TGTGCCAGCAGCTCGGACAGCACCTACGAGCAGTACTTC. This sequence joins TRBV5-6 and TRBJ2-7; D is perhaps TRBD1 (6 bases). Trimming cost V 3 bases and J 2 bases, with 9 bases left between them. This CDR3 contains 13 residues. Germline CDR1 SGHDT, CDR2 YYEEEE.

This sequence joins TRBV11-1 and TRBJ1-1; 9 bases agree with TRBD1. V lost 5 bases to trimming and J lost 5 bases; unmatched junction nucleotides: 3. In germline, CDR1 is SGHAT, CDR2 FQDESV (reference sequence). The length of the CDR3 is 13 residues. CDR3 protein: CASSLDRGTEAFF. In DNA, the CDR3 is TGTGCCAGCAGCCTTGACAGGGGGACTGAAGCTTTCTTT.

CDR3 DNA sequence: TGCAGTGCTAGAGCTTCCTACGAGCAGTACTTC. Translated, it gives CSARASYEQYF. The chain links TRBV20-1 to TRBJ2-7; D ambiguous. The germline V and J ends were trimmed by 1 base and 1 base, with 2 bases remaining between them. Germline CDR1 and CDR2: DFQATT and SNEGSKA (reference sequence). This CDR3 has 11 residues.

The V call is TRBV10-3, the J call TRBJ2-5; TRBD2 matches 8 bases. Germline CDR1 ENHRY, CDR2 SYGVKD. The trim removed 6 bases at V and 4 bases at J, leaving 13 bases unmatched. The CDR3 has 16 amino acids. The DNA of the CDR3 is TGTGCCATCAGAGATGGTGGACGGGGGGGAGGAGAGACCCAGTACTTC. Its translation: CAIRDGGRGGGETQYF.

The chain links TRBV6-5 to TRBJ1-1, with TRBD1 as a possible D gene (5 bases). Germline CDR1 reads MNHEY; CDR2 reads SVGAGI. With 6 bases removed from V and 1 base from J, the gap between germline ends came to 15 bases. CDR3 length equals 15 residues. The CDR3 loop reads CASRPAGTTNTEAFF. DNA for the CDR3: TGTGCCAGCAGGCCCGCCGGGACTACGAACACTGAAGCTTTCTTT.

The chain has TRBV2 and TRBJ2-7; a weak D match, TRBD1 (6 bases). The CDR3 runs to 16 residues. Trimming pared 4 bases from V and 3 bases from J, leaving 19 bases between. Germline V lookup: CDR1 SNHLY, CDR2 FYNNEI. The CDR3 DNA is TGTGCCAGCAGTGGAGGAAGGGGACAAGGTTACTACGAGCAGTACTTC. Its translation: CASSGGRGQGYYEQYF.